The next 17 T cell receptor beta chains were all read from a single sample in a study of cytomegalovirus exposure and HLA in healthy donors. PCR involved 60 Vbeta and 13 Jbeta primers. Produced via immunoSEQ multiplex PCR; TCRdb's table is partial and in-frame only. The sample shows approximately 150,000 clones, approximately 80% of them seen only once. What was sequenced was PBMCs. Source of these receptors: a woman aged 40 to 55 in good health and CMV-seropositive.

The chain recombines TRBV29-1 with TRBJ2-1, with TRBD2 matching 8 bases. From germline, CDR1 is SQVTM and CDR2 ANQGSEA. The CDR3 contains 12 residues. V shed 4 bases, J shed 8 bases, and the junction held 4 bases outside the gene matches. CDR3 region: CSVGRGGDEQFF. CDR3 DNA: TGCAGCGTTGGTCGGGGGGGAGATGAGCAGTTCTTC.

V gene TRBV7-8 combines with J gene TRBJ2-2, with 13 bases identical to TRBD2. The CDR3 extends over 17 amino acids. V gave up 5 bases and J gave up 3 bases; unmatched junction bases: 6. In germline, CDR1 is SGHVS, CDR2 FQNEAQ. The chain's CDR3 is CASSHLLAGGDTGELFF. In DNA, the CDR3 is TGTGCCAGCAGCCACCTACTAGCGGGAGGGGACACCGGGGAGCTGTTTTTT.

The table lists this clone with a few counts. The chain recombines TRBV6-5 with TRBJ1-1; D is undetermined. The CDR3 covers 13 residues. CDR1 is MNHEY and CDR2 is SVGAGI in the germline V gene. V was clipped by 6 bases and J by 5 bases, with 13 bases between them. This CDR3 reads CASSYRSRTEAFF. DNA for the CDR3: TGTGCCAGCAGCTACCGTTCCAGGACTGAAGCTTTCTTT.

The chain couples TRBV11-2 to TRBJ2-5; 7 bases line up with TRBD1. Germline trimming cut 2 bases from V and 5 bases from J; bases unmatched to any gene: 11. This CDR3 comprises 16 residues. The germline V gene encodes CDR1 SGHAT and CDR2 FQNNGV. The chain's CDR3 is CASSLLAGTAWETQYF. The CDR3 DNA is TGTGCCAGCAGCTTATTGGCCGGGACAGCCTGGGAGACCCAGTACTTC.

This clone qualifies as medium-sized. The chain employs TRBV6-1 and TRBJ1-1, with 7 bases matching TRBD1. Germline V gives CDR1 MNHNS, CDR2 SASEGT. CDR3 length: 12 residues. V trimming: 4 bases; J trimming: 9 bases; junction bases outside the gene matches: 5. This chain's CDR3 is CASSGRQGKAFF. Here the CDR3 DNA reads TGTGCCAGCAGTGGCAGACAGGGAAAAGCTTTCTTT.

CDR3 nucleotide sequence: TGTGCTAGTGGTTTGACCGACAGAGGAAACACCATATATTTT. Its protein is CASGLTDRGNTIYF. The chain joins TRBV12-5 to TRBJ1-3, with D possibly matching TRBD1 (5 bases). The germline V and J ends were trimmed by 2 bases and 4 bases, with 9 bases remaining between them. This CDR3 comprises 14 residues. Germline V gene data show CDR1 as LGHNT and CDR2 as FRNRAP.

The V gene is TRBV5-1, the J gene TRBJ1-1, with 8 nucleotides matching TRBD1. CDR1 is SGHRS and CDR2 is YFSETQ in the germline V gene. V shed 2 bases and J 4 bases; nucleotides not matched to a gene: 7. The CDR3 totals 15 residues. The CDR3 loop reads CASSFFGTGGTEAFF. The CDR3 bases are TGCGCCAGCAGCTTTTTTGGGACAGGAGGCACTGAAGCTTTCTTT. Looking up the rest from reference TRBV5-1 and TRBJ1-1 gives the full variable domain: KAGVTQTPRYLIKTRGQQVTLSCSPISGHRSVSWYQQTPGQGLQFLFEYFSETQRNKGNFPGRFSGRQFSNSRSEMNVSTLELGDSALYLCASSFFGTGGTEAFFGQGTRLTVV.

The V and J genes are TRBV7-2 and TRBJ2-2; D possibly corresponds to TRBD1 (5 bases). The CDR3 has 15 residues. Trimming removed 5 bases at V and 4 bases at J, with 14 bases between. Germline loops: CDR1 SGHTA, CDR2 FQGNSA. DNA of the CDR3: TGTGCCAGCAGCCTACACAGGCTAACCACCGGGGAGCTGTTTTTT. It encodes CASSLHRLTTGELFF. The full variable domain, completed using reference TRBV7-2 and TRBJ2-2, is GAGVSQSPSNKVTEKGKDVELRCDPISGHTALYWYRQSLGQGLEFLIYFQGNSAPDKSGLPSDRFSAERTGGSVSTLTIQRTQQEDSAVYLCASSLHRLTTGELFFGEGSRLTVL.

The chain is built from TRBV9 and TRBJ1-1, with 8 bases matching TRBD1. The germline gives CDR1 SGDLS, CDR2 YYNGEE. CDR3 length equals 15 residues. V lost 3 bases and J lost 2; bases outside the gene matches: 6. The chain's CDR3 is CASSETGADNTEAFF. The CDR3 DNA sequence: TGTGCCAGCAGCGAGACAGGGGCCGATAACACTGAAGCTTTCTTT.

This clone was seen a few times. This rearrangement joins TRBV28 to TRBJ1-4; tentative D call: TRBD1 (6 bases). The CDR3 sequence is 15 residues long. Germline V CDR1 and CDR2: MDHEN, SYDVKM. The V end was cut by 3 bases, the J end by 3 bases, with 11 bases between. The DNA for the CDR3 is TGTGCCAGCAGTTTTTTAGGGGGTTCTAATGAAAAACTGTTTTTT. It specifies CASSFLGGSNEKLFF. Based on the CDR3 plus reference TRBV28 and TRBJ1-4, the full variable domain is DVKVTQSSRYLVKRTGEKVFLECVQDMDHENMFWYRQDPGLGLRLIYFSYDVKMKEKGDIPEGYSVSREKKERFSLILESASTNQTSMYLCASSFLGGSNEKLFFGSGTQLSVL.

The rearrangement joins TRBV7-2 to TRBJ2-3, with D tentatively TRBD2 (7 bases). Germline-derived CDR1 and CDR2 are SGHTA and FQGNSA. The CDR3 is 16 amino acids. V lost 6 bases, J lost 5 bases, and 21 bases lay in between. The CDR3 spells CASSPRYGGGLDTQYF. CDR3 bases: TGTGCCAGCAGTCCACGGTATGGCGGGGGCTTAGATACGCAGTATTTT.

The rearrangement joins TRBV2 to TRBJ2-5; D possibly corresponds to TRBD1 (7 bases). The CDR3 is made up of 13 amino acids. CDR1 and CDR2 from the germline V gene are SNHLY and FYNNEI. V lost 6 bases, J lost 5 bases, and 13 bases lay in between. For the CDR3, the DNA is TGTGCCAGCAGATCGACAGGGAGGGAGACCCAGTACTTC. It yields the protein CASRSTGRETQYF.

This clone was observed a single time. The J gene is TRBJ1-5, the V gene TRBV6-5; 9 bases map to TRBD1. This CDR3 is 15 amino acids long. The germline V gene has CDR1 MNHEY and CDR2 SVGAGI. V lost 0 bases and J lost 7; bases outside the gene matches: 4. CDR3 DNA: TGTGCCAGCAGTTACTCGGGACAGGGTGGACAGCCCCAGCATTTT. It yields the protein CASSYSGQGGQPQHF.

The chain is built from TRBV5-1 and TRBJ2-7; 9 positions agree with TRBD2. Germline CDR1 SGHRS, CDR2 YFSETQ. J gave up 1 base and V 0 bases, and 2 bases lay outside the gene matches. This CDR3 has 15 amino acids. The CDR3 region has the DNA TGCGCCAGCAGCTTGGGAGCGGGGGGTTCCTACGAGCAGTACTTC. Protein sequence: CASSLGAGGSYEQYF.

In its sample, this clone was seen a few times. The gene calls are TRBV18 and TRBJ1-1; D call uncertain. Germline V CDR1 and CDR2: KGHSH, LQKENI. This CDR3 region has 13 residues. Trimming cost V 2 bases and J 7 bases, with 11 bases left between them. CDR3 loop: CASSPTEEVEAFF. CDR3 DNA sequence: TGTGCCAGCTCACCAACAGAGGAGGTTGAAGCTTTCTTT.

As to this clone: The same CDR3 can be traced to other DNA sequences in this sample. The chain employs TRBV2 and TRBJ1-4; D might be TRBD1 (5 bases). The CDR3 spans 15 residues. Looked up from germline, CDR1 is SNHLY and CDR2 is FYNNEI. V lost 3 bases, J lost 8 bases, and 16 bases lay in between. The CDR3, as DNA: TGTGCCAGCAGTGACACAGGCCGTGCCCAGGAAAAACTGTTTTTT. Residues: CASSDTGRAQEKLFF.

V and J are TRBV6-6 and TRBJ1-5, with a tentative D call TRBD1 (6 bases). The CDR3 is 16 amino acids. Per the germline V gene, CDR1 is MNHNY and CDR2 is SVGAGI (reference sequence). Trimming stripped 2 bases from V and 8 bases from J, with 19 bases between. DNA for the CDR3: TGTGCCAGCAGTTACCAGGCAGGGGCCGCCGGGGAGCCCCAGCATTTT. Protein: CASSYQAGAAGEPQHF.